These 31 T cell receptor beta chains were sequenced from one sample in a study of cytomegalovirus exposure and HLA in healthy donors. PCR primers comprised 60 Vbeta and 13 Jbeta primers. The assay was immunoSEQ multiplex PCR, and TCRdb's table has in-frame clones only and misses some. The data contain more than 140,000 clones, 64% of them singletons. Specimen: PBMCs. The receptors here all came from a woman in her twenties or thirties in good health and CMV-seropositive.

The chain recombines TRBV30 with TRBJ2-7; D is undetermined. Germline-derived CDR1 and CDR2 are GTSNPN and SVGIG (reference sequence). CDR3 length equals 12 residues. V was pared by 1 base and J by 7 bases, with 11 bases between. In DNA, the CDR3 is TGTGCCTGGAGTGCCCCGGTGTCAGAGCAGTACTTC. It codes for CAWSAPVSEQYF.

CDR3 protein: CASSEPGQGGEKLFF. The DNA for the CDR3 is TGTGCCAGCAGTGAGCCGGGACAGGGAGGCGAAAAACTGTTTTTT. The chain combines TRBV25-1 with TRBJ1-4; 9 positions agree with TRBD1. Germline CDR1 and CDR2: MGHDK and SYGVNS. With 3 bases clipped from V and 8 bases from J, the junction kept 7 bases outside the gene matches. This CDR3 has 15 amino acids.

This clone has just one count. At one of its ends the junction is not consistent with the germline gene, which may arise from a read error. This chain links TRBV5-1 with TRBJ2-3, with D perhaps matching TRBD2 (5 bases). Germline V gives CDR1 SGHRS, CDR2 YFSETQ. The CDR3 is made up of 16 amino acids. This chain's CDR3 is CASSLDGVGSTDTQYF. For the CDR3, the DNA is TGCGCCAGCAGCTTGGATGGAGTAGGGAGCACGGATACGCAGTATTTT. The full variable domain, its missing parts supplied by reference TRBV5-1 and TRBJ2-3, is KAGVTQTPRYLIKTRGQQVTLSCSPISGHRSVSWYQQTPGQGLQFLFEYFSETQRNKGNFPGRFSGRQFSNSRSEMNVSTLELGDSALYLCASSLDGVGSTDTQYFGPGTRLTVL.

This chain's CDR3 is CASRLSRGQGLMNTEAFF. Here the CDR3 DNA reads TGTGCAAGTCGCCTATCGCGGGGACAGGGGTTAATGAACACTGAAGCTTTCTTT. The V call is TRBV12-2, the J call TRBJ1-1; the D segment call TRBD1 is taken from the table without a DNA check. TRBV12-2 is noted as a pseudogene. The CDR3 loop spans 18 amino acids.

This sequence joins TRBV5-4 and TRBJ1-4, with a tentative D call TRBD1 (6 bases). The CDR3 has 16 amino acids. V was cut by 0 bases and J by 5 bases, with 14 bases left in between. Germline V gives CDR1 SGHNT, CDR2 YYREEE (reference sequence). The CDR3 sequence is CASSLGGGELNEKLFF. The CDR3 DNA reads as TGTGCCAGCAGCTTGGGAGGGGGGGAGTTAAATGAAAAACTGTTTTTT.

V gene TRBV29-1 combines with J gene TRBJ2-7; D call uncertain. There are 11 residues in the CDR3. V lost 6 bases and J lost 9, with 15 bases in between. CDR1 is SQVTM and CDR2 is ANQGSEA in the germline V gene. In DNA form, the CDR3 reads TGCAGCGTGGCTGGTCCCGTCAGGCAGTACTTC. It codes for CSVAGPVRQYF.

J is TRBJ1-4 and V is TRBV11-2; D perhaps matches TRBD1 (6 bases). Germline CDR1 is SGHAT and CDR2 is FQNNGV. V was clipped by 6 bases and J by 4 bases, with 15 bases between them. The CDR3 length is 15 residues. The CDR3 DNA is TGTGCCAGCAGGAAATTGACAGGACGTAATGAAAAACTGTTTTTT. It is translated as CASRKLTGRNEKLFF.

The chain uses TRBV19 and TRBJ2-1, with TRBD2 matching over 13 bases. CDR3 size: 15 residues. V was clipped by 4 bases and J by 8 bases; unmatched bases: 5. Germline V gene lookup returns CDR1 LNHDA and CDR2 SQIVND (reference sequence). The DNA of the CDR3 is TGTGCCAGTAGTAGGACTAGCGGGAGAGTATATGAGCAGTTCTTC. Residues: CASSRTSGRVYEQFF.

The rearrangement uses TRBV7-6 and TRBJ2-2; D ambiguous. This CDR3 has 16 residues. Germline V gene sequence: CDR1 SGHVS, CDR2 FNYEAQ. Deletions cut 5 bases from V and 7 bases from J, with 20 bases between. CDR3 protein: CASSPHPPRMHGELFF. Written as DNA, the CDR3 is TGTGCCAGCAGCCCCCACCCCCCGAGAATGCACGGGGAGCTGTTTTTT. The whole variable domain, filled in from reference TRBV7-6 and TRBJ2-2, reads GAGVSQSPRYKVTKRGQDVALRCDPISGHVSLYWYRQALGQGPEFLTYFNYEAQQDKSGLPNDRFSAERPEGSISTLTIQRTEQRDSAMYRCASSPHPPRMHGELFFGEGSRLTVL.

The chain is built from TRBV4-1 and TRBJ1-2, with TRBD1 matching 9 bases. Trimming cost V 3 bases and J 0 bases; bases outside gene matches: 8. Germline CDR1 reads MGHRA; CDR2 reads YSYEKL. This CDR3 has 17 amino acids. CDR3 nucleotides: TGCGCCAGCAGCCAGATGGGACAGGGACCTGCTAACTATGGCTACACCTTC. Translated: CASSQMGQGPANYGYTF.

This chain joins TRBV9 and TRBJ1-2, with D perhaps matching TRBD1 (6 bases). The V and J ends lost 0 bases and 8 bases respectively, with 11 bases between them. The CDR3 has 13 residues. The germline V gene encodes CDR1 SGDLS and CDR2 YYNGEE. The CDR3 spells CASSVVTGYGYTF. DNA of the CDR3: TGTGCCAGCAGCGTAGTCACAGGGTACGGCTACACCTTC.

The chain has TRBV6-1 and TRBJ2-5, with 11 bases lining up with TRBD2. Germline loops: CDR1 MNHNS, CDR2 SASEGT. The CDR3 totals 16 residues. V dropped 4 bases and J dropped 3; count of bases not matched to a gene: 7. CDR3 sequence: CASSGASGRLKETQYF. CDR3 DNA sequence: TGTGCCAGCAGTGGGGCTAGCGGGAGGTTAAAAGAGACCCAGTACTTC.

This chain joins TRBV9 and TRBJ2-7, with a possible D match to TRBD1 (5 bases). Deletions cut 0 bases from V and 2 bases from J, with 9 bases between. Germline-derived CDR1 and CDR2 are SGDLS and YYNGEE. The CDR3 spans 14 residues. This chain's CDR3 is CASSVDQGPYEQYF. CDR3 sequence (DNA): TGTGCCAGCAGCGTAGACCAGGGCCCCTACGAGCAGTACTTC.

The genes are TRBV10-3 and TRBJ2-3, with 11 bases identical to TRBD2. J lost 0 bases, V lost 3 bases, and 8 bases had no gene match. Germline V gene lookup returns CDR1 ENHRY and CDR2 SYGVKD. The CDR3 is 18 residues long. CDR3 in DNA: TGTGCCATCAGTGAAAGGGTGGCTAGCGGGGGGAGCACAGATACGCAGTATTTT. Translated, it gives CAISERVASGGSTDTQYF.

The chain is built from TRBV7-2 and TRBJ1-2; TRBD1 aligns across 7 bases. The CDR3 runs to 15 residues. V lost 1 base to trimming and J lost 7 bases; unmatched junction nucleotides: 9. From germline, CDR1 is SGHTA and CDR2 FQGNSA. CDR3 region: CASSLEGQPFVGYTF. DNA of the CDR3: TGTGCCAGCAGCTTAGAGGGACAGCCCTTTGTTGGCTACACCTTC.

CDR3 loop: CASSLAEGYDTEAFF. For the CDR3, the DNA is TGCGCCAGCAGCTTGGCCGAGGGATACGACACTGAAGCTTTCTTT. The chain links TRBV5-1 to TRBJ1-1; D is unresolved. The CDR3 loop spans 15 amino acids. Germline assignment: CDR1 SGHRS and CDR2 YFSETQ. Trimming removed 0 bases at V and 3 bases at J, with 12 bases between.

The rearrangement links TRBV27 to TRBJ2-2, with 11 bases that match TRBD1. The length of the CDR3 is 14 residues. Germline CDR1 MNHEY, CDR2 SMNVEV (reference sequence). Unmatched junction bases numbered 6, after V lost 10 bases and J lost 5 bases. CDR3 protein: CATWGDRGTGELFF. The CDR3, as DNA: TGTGCCACCTGGGGGGACAGGGGGACCGGGGAGCTGTTTTTT.

The chain carries TRBV18 and TRBJ2-5; 12 bases line up with TRBD2. Trimming cost V 6 bases and J 5 bases; bases outside gene matches: 16. This CDR3 contains 18 residues. Germline loops: CDR1 KGHSH, CDR2 LQKENI. This chain's CDR3 is CASSPTGLAGIMGETQYF. CDR3 coding DNA: TGTGCCAGCTCCCCGACCGGACTAGCGGGGATTATGGGGGAGACCCAGTACTTC.

The chain carries TRBV6-6 and TRBJ1-1; tentative D call: TRBD1 (5 bases). The CDR3 spans 16 residues. Trimming took 6 bases from V and 4 from J, leaving 21 bases between them. Germline-derived CDR1 and CDR2 are MNHNY and SVGAGI (reference sequence). In DNA, the CDR3 is TGTGCCAGCAGCTACCTCGGGGGTCAGGGCGGCACTGAAGCTTTCTTT. It is translated as CASSYLGGQGGTEAFF.

V is TRBV30 and J is TRBJ2-3; 12 bases line up with TRBD2. Germline values: CDR1 GTSNPN, CDR2 SVGIG (reference sequence). The trim removed 0 bases at V and 2 bases at J, leaving 6 bases unmatched. The CDR3 length is 17 residues. CDR3 residues: CAWSVLRTSGITDTQYF. As DNA, the CDR3 is TGTGCCTGGAGTGTACTGCGGACTAGCGGGATCACAGATACGCAGTATTTT.

There are a few counts of this clone. The chain links TRBV11-2 to TRBJ1-1; the D is unclear. V lost 1 base, J lost 1 base, and 7 bases lay in between. The CDR3 is 14 residues long. CDR1 SGHAT and CDR2 FQNNGV come from the germline V gene. The CDR3 nucleotides read TGTGCCAGCAGCTTAGGGAGAGGGAACACTGAAGCTTTCTTT. It yields the protein CASSLGRGNTEAFF.

This chain joins TRBV6-5 and TRBJ2-7, with 8 bases matching TRBD2. The length of the CDR3 is 15 residues. CDR1 and CDR2 (germline): MNHEY, SVGAGI. J lost 2 bases, V lost 6 bases, and 9 bases had no gene match. The CDR3: CASRPLADYPYEQYF. CDR3 nucleotide sequence: TGTGCCAGCAGGCCACTAGCGGACTACCCCTACGAGCAGTACTTC.

V usage is TRBV5-6 and J usage is TRBJ1-2, with TRBD1 identical over 8 bases. Looked up from germline, CDR1 is SGHDT and CDR2 is YYEEEE. The CDR3 consists of 14 residues. Germline trimming cut 3 bases from V and 4 bases from J; bases unmatched to any gene: 5. The CDR3 DNA follows: TGTGCCAGCAGCTACCTCGACAGGGGCTATGGCTACACCTTC. This gives the protein CASSYLDRGYGYTF.

V usage is TRBV5-8 and J usage is TRBJ1-3; D gene ambiguous. The germline V gene encodes CDR1 SGHTS and CDR2 YDEGEE. The CDR3 loop spans 13 amino acids. Trimming took off 5 bases at V and 2 bases at J, with 8 bases between the two ends. CDR3 nucleotides: TGTGCCAGCAGTCTGCGGCCTGGAAACACCATATATTTT. It yields the protein CASSLRPGNTIYF.

The chain employs TRBV11-3 and TRBJ2-7; no firm D call. CDR1 is SGHNT, CDR2 YENEEA, per germline. Trimming removed 3 bases at V and 5 bases at J, with 11 bases between. This CDR3 has 13 amino acids. In DNA form, the CDR3 reads TGTGCCAGCAGCTTTGGATTTAGCCACGAGCAGTACTTC. This codes for CASSFGFSHEQYF.

The chain links TRBV5-1 to TRBJ2-1; 9 bases are shared with TRBD1. The CDR3 is 14 amino acids. V trimming: 4 bases; J trimming: 8 bases; junction bases outside the gene matches: 7. Germline V gene data show CDR1 as SGHRS and CDR2 as YFSETQ. CDR3 DNA: TGCGCCAGCAGCGCGGACAGGGGTAATGATGAGCAGTTCTTC. This sequence encodes CASSADRGNDEQFF.

The chain recombines TRBV5-1 with TRBJ1-5; perhaps TRBD1 as D (5 bases). Trimming left V 0 bases short and J 2 bases short, with 9 bases between. This CDR3 has 15 amino acids. Per the germline V gene, CDR1 is SGHRS and CDR2 is YFSETQ. The chain's CDR3 is CASSLEGNGNQPQHF. The CDR3 bases are TGCGCCAGCAGCTTGGAGGGGAACGGCAATCAGCCCCAGCATTTT.

The chain carries TRBV9 and TRBJ2-7; TRBD2 matches at 7 bases. The CDR3 runs to 16 residues. Germline assignment: CDR1 SGDLS and CDR2 YYNGEE. V was pared by 0 bases and J by 4 bases, with 10 bases of the junction left unmatched. The CDR3 region has the DNA TGTGCCAGCAGCGTAGGGGGCGGGAGTGTCCTATACGAGCAGTACTTC. Its translation: CASSVGGGSVLYEQYF.

This clone has just a few counts. The CDR3, as DNA: TGTGCCAGCTCACTTCAGGGGGCGAGCAATGAGCAGTTCTTC. It specifies CASSLQGASNEQFF. The chain is built from TRBV18 and TRBJ2-1; the match to TRBD1 covers 8 bases. The CDR3 has 14 residues. The germline gives CDR1 KGHSH, CDR2 LQKENI. Losses at the gene ends were 4 bases for V and 6 bases for J; bases not matched to a gene: 5.

The chain employs TRBV13 and TRBJ1-2; D gene uncertain. The CDR3 has 16 amino acids. Germline V gene lookup returns CDR1 PRHDT and CDR2 FYEKMQ (reference sequence). Trimming left V 0 bases short and J 4 bases short, with 15 bases between. This CDR3 reads CASSLGRNRGSYGYTF. In DNA, the CDR3 is TGTGCCAGCAGCTTAGGCCGGAATCGGGGAAGCTATGGCTACACCTTC.

The J gene is TRBJ2-5, the V gene TRBV2; D uncertain. The CDR3 extends over 13 amino acids. The germline CDR1 and CDR2 sequences are SNHLY and FYNNEI. Trimming pared 4 bases from V and 2 bases from J, leaving 8 bases between. The CDR3 region has the DNA TGTGCCAGCAGTGGCGGCAGACAAGAGACCCAGTACTTC. Residues: CASSGGRQETQYF.